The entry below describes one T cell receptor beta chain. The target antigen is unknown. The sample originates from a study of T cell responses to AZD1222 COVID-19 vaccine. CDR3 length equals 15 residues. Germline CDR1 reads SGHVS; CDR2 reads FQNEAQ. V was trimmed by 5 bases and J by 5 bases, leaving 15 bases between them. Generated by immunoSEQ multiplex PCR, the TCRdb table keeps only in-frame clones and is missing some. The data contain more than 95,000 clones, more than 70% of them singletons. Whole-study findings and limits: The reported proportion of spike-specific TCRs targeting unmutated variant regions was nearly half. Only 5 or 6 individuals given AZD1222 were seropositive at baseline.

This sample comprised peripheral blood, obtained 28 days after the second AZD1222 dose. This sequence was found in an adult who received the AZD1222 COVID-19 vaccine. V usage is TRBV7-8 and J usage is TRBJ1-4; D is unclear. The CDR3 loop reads CASSDPARRNEKLFF. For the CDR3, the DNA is TGTGCCAGCAGCGACCCGGCGCGGAGGAATGAAAAACTGTTTTTT.